This passage covers 6 T cell receptor beta chains from one sample sequenced in a study of tumor and adjacent non-tumor tissue in lung cancer. The template was RNA from unsorted bulk tissue. The library came from three nested PCR rounds adapted from ARM-PCR protocols. TCRdb analysed the multiplex PCR reads with MiXCR anew, one entry per CDR3 protein. The repertoire holds more than 85,000 distinct CDR3 sequences, with roughly 77% as singletons. The specimen was lung tumor tissue. The receptors here all came from a woman aged 55-69 years with non-small cell lung cancer.

Points on this clonotype: As the CDR3 is not closed by the conserved phenylalanine or tryptophan, this likely results from a read error. This chain links TRBV20-1 with TRBJ2-3, with 8 nucleotides matching TRBD1. Germline assignment: CDR1 DFQATT and CDR2 SNEGSKA (reference sequence). CDR3 length: 15 amino acids. CDR3 bases: TGCAGTGCTAGACCCCGGACAGGGTACACAGATATGCAGTATTTA. It is translated as CSARPRTGYTDMQYL.

In the case of this clonotype: One end of the junction varies from germline; a read error may be responsible. The V call is TRBV20-1, the J call TRBJ2-3; the match to TRBD2 covers 9 bases. This CDR3 region has 17 residues. Germline CDR1 reads DFQATT; CDR2 reads SNEGSKA (reference sequence). The CDR3 sequence: CNARDRLAGTSTDTQYF. The CDR3 region has the DNA TGCAATGCTAGAGATCGGCTAGCGGGGACTTCCACAGATACGCAGTATTTT.

This sequence joins TRBV4-3 and TRBJ1-1; 8 nucleotides agree with TRBD1. The germline V gene encodes CDR1 LGHNA and CDR2 YSLEER. The CDR3 has 16 residues. V dropped 10 bases and J dropped 7; count of bases not matched to a gene: 20. CDR3 sequence: CAISPRRTGYGIEAFF. The CDR3 nucleotides are TGCGCCATCAGTCCACGAAGGACAGGGTATGGCATTGAAGCTTTCTTT.

On this clonotype: At one end, the junction sequence differs from germline, possibly due to a read error. CDR3 in amino acids: CACSKTWTAGSEQFF. CDR3 nucleotides: TGTGCCTGCAGCAAAACCTGGACGGCCGGGAGCGAGCAGTTCTTC. The chain uses TRBV11-2 and TRBJ2-1; D is possibly TRBD2 (6 bases). Germline V CDR1 and CDR2: SGHAT, FQNNGV. The CDR3 covers 15 residues.

Comments on this clonotype: One end of the junction does not line up with germline, which may come from a read error. The chain has TRBV4-2 and TRBJ1-1; the D is unclear. CDR3 length: 15 residues. Germline loops: CDR1 LGHNA, CDR2 YNFKEQ. The CDR3 loop reads CTSSQEAIVGTEAFF. CDR3 bases: TGTACCAGCAGCCAAGAGGCGATTGTTGGCACTGAAGCTTTCTTT.

This clonotype was counted once. One end of the junction varies from germline; a read error may be responsible. This CDR3 reads CASSRDRGHSYDQYF. The CDR3 nucleotides read TGTGCTAGCAGCCGGGACAGGGGGCACTCCTACGACCAATACTTC. V is TRBV11-1 and J is TRBJ2-7; 12 nucleotides agree with TRBD1. From germline, CDR1 is SGHAT and CDR2 FQDESV (reference sequence). CDR3 size: 15 residues.